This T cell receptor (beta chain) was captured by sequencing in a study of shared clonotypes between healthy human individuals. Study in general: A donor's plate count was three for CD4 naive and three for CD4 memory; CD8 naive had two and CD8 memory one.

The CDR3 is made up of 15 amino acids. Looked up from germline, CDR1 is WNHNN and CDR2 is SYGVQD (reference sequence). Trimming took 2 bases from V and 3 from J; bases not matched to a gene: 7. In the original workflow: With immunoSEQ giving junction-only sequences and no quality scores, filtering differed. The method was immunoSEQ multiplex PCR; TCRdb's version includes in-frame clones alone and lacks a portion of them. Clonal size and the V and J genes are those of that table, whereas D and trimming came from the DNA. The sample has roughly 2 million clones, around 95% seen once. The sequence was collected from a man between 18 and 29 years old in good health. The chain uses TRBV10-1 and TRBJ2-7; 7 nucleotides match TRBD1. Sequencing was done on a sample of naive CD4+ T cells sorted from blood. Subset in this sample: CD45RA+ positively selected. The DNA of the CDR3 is TGCGCCAGCAGTGAGCAAACAGGGGTAAGCTACGAGCAGTACTTC. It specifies CASSEQTGVSYEQYF.